These 21 T cell receptor beta chains share one sample of origin, sequenced in a study of T cells of healthy individuals (dated by TCRdb to the late 2010s). The library was generated by 5' RACE. Sequencing instrument: Illumina MiSeq. The raw public data were reprocessed by TCRdb itself: fastp quality trimming at Q25, MiXCR clonotype calling, in-frame beta chains only. Rows merge per CDR3 protein into single entries with the most common DNA and genes. For this sample there are around 100,000 distinct CDR3 sequences; 17% appear just once. The top ten constitute 6.2% of the sample. Every receptor here comes from a human donor in good health.

J is TRBJ2-3 and V is TRBV15, with D unresolved. The V gene lost 1 base and the J gene lost 5 bases, with 13 bases spanning the gap. Germline values: CDR1 LNHNV, CDR2 YYDKDF (reference sequence). The CDR3 consists of 15 residues. This CDR3 is CATSRGPPGGDTQYF. The CDR3 region has the DNA TGTGCCACCAGCAGAGGGCCCCCAGGTGGAGATACGCAGTATTTT.

V gene TRBV12-3 or TRBV12-4 combines with J gene TRBJ2-1; D gene uncertain. Trimming removed 3 bases at V and 4 bases at J, with 19 bases between. This CDR3 is 17 amino acids long. CDR3 protein: CASSFELQIISYNEQFF. Written as DNA, the CDR3 is TGTGCCAGCAGTTTTGAGTTACAAATCATTAGTTACAATGAGCAGTTCTTC.

This clonotype has a handful of counts. The CDR3 is CSARDFRGKTDTQYF. As DNA, the CDR3 is TGCAGTGCTAGAGATTTCAGAGGCAAGACAGATACGCAGTATTTT. This sequence joins TRBV20-1 and TRBJ2-3; D remains unclear. V gave up 0 bases and J gave up 3 bases, with 13 bases separating them. The germline V gene has CDR1 DFQATT and CDR2 SNEGSKA (reference sequence). CDR3 length: 15 residues.

The chain is built from TRBV18 and TRBJ1-3, with D perhaps matching TRBD1 (5 bases). The germline V gene has CDR1 KGHSH and CDR2 LQKENI. V was cut by 3 bases and J by 0 bases, with 9 bases left in between. CDR3 size: 15 residues. The CDR3 loop is CASSPGADSGNTIYF. The CDR3 bases are TGTGCCAGCTCACCCGGGGCAGACTCTGGAAACACCATATATTTT. Together with reference TRBV18 and TRBJ1-3, the CDR3 gives the full variable domain: NAGVMQNPRHLVRRRGQEARLRCSPMKGHSHVYWYRQLPEEGLKFMVYLQKENIIDESGMPKERFSAEFPKEGPSILRIQQVVRGDSAAYFCASSPGADSGNTIYFGEGSWLTVV.

This clonotype has just a few counts. The V gene is TRBV5-1, the J gene TRBJ1-2; D is unclear. Germline values: CDR1 SGHRS, CDR2 YFSETQ. Trimming took off 0 bases at V and 1 base at J, with 7 bases between the two ends. The CDR3 is 14 residues long. CDR3 bases: TGCGCCAGCAGCTTGGTGGCCATTAACTATGGCTACACCTTC. Residues: CASSLVAINYGYTF.

This clonotype was seen many times. This sequence joins TRBV7-8 and TRBJ2-1; 10 bases fit TRBD2. The V gene end was trimmed by 3 bases and the J gene end by 5 bases; junction bases not matched to a gene: 13. CDR1 SGHVS and CDR2 FQNEAQ come from the germline V gene. CDR3 length: 18 amino acids. CDR3 sequence: CASSFREFASGSHNEQFF. The CDR3 DNA reads as TGTGCCAGCAGCTTTAGAGAGTTTGCTAGCGGGAGCCACAATGAGCAGTTCTTC.

This clonotype was seen many times. The chain recombines TRBV6-1 with TRBJ1-1; D unclear. There are 13 residues in the CDR3. V was clipped by 11 bases and J by 0 bases, with 13 bases between them. Germline CDR1 is MNHNS and CDR2 is SASEGT. The CDR3 loop reads CAGRTAVNTEAFF. The DNA for the CDR3 is TGTGCCGGCCGGACGGCCGTGAACACTGAAGCTTTCTTT.

This clonotype was seen only a few times. The genes are TRBV18 and TRBJ2-3; D unresolved. The germline gives CDR1 KGHSH, CDR2 LQKENI. Between the trimmed V and J ends, which lost 3 bases and 0 bases, there was a span of 4 bases. The CDR3 is made up of 13 amino acids. In DNA form, the CDR3 reads TGTGCCAGCTCACCTTATAGCACAGATACGCAGTATTTT. It codes for CASSPYSTDTQYF.

The chain couples TRBV19 to TRBJ1-1, with a possible D match to TRBD1 (5 bases). Germline V gene data show CDR1 as LNHDA and CDR2 as SQIVND (reference sequence). The CDR3 sequence is 15 residues long. V lost 5 bases to trimming and J lost 2 bases, with 15 bases between them. CDR3 amino acids: CASSAPWGFNTEAFF. The CDR3 nucleotides are TGTGCCAGTAGTGCCCCATGGGGCTTCAACACTGAAGCTTTCTTT.

This clonotype appeared a few times. The chain couples TRBV7-9 to TRBJ2-7, with 7 positions matching TRBD1. There are 15 residues in the CDR3. V was pared by 3 bases and J by 0 bases, with 5 bases of the junction left unmatched. Germline V gene lookup returns CDR1 SEHNR and CDR2 FQNEAQ (reference sequence). The CDR3 DNA reads as TGTGCCAGCAGCTTGGACAGGACTTTCTCCTACGAGCAGTACTTC. It codes for CASSLDRTFSYEQYF.

This clonotype was picked up a small number of times. The genes are TRBV7-9 and TRBJ2-5; a possible D gene is TRBD2 (7 bases). Germline values: CDR1 SEHNR, CDR2 FQNEAQ (reference sequence). There are 15 residues in the CDR3. Trimming stripped 0 bases from V and 10 bases from J, with 18 bases between. The CDR3 is CASSLASGGPGDQYF. As DNA, the CDR3 is TGTGCCAGCAGCTTAGCTTCGGGGGGCCCCGGGGACCAGTACTTC.

This clonotype came up many times. CDR3 coding DNA: TGTGCCAGCAGTCAAAGGGGTAATAATTCACCCCTCCACTTT. It encodes CASSQRGNNSPLHF. The chain employs TRBV7-3 and TRBJ1-6; D might be TRBD1 (5 bases). The germline CDR1 and CDR2 sequences are SGHTA and FQGTGA. V dropped 6 bases and J dropped 5 bases, with 11 bases sitting between them. CDR3 length: 14 amino acids. Using reference TRBV7-3 and TRBJ1-6 for the parts outside the CDR3, the full variable domain is GAGVSQTPSNKVTEKGKYVELRCDPISGHTALYWYRQSLGQGPEFLIYFQGTGAADDSGLPNDRFFAVRPEGSVSTLKIQRTERGDSAVYLCASSQRGNNSPLHFGNGTRLTVT.

This chain links TRBV7-8 with TRBJ2-5; 10 nucleotides agree with TRBD2. The CDR3 sequence is 17 residues long. V was pared by 4 bases and J by 4 bases, with 12 bases of the junction left unmatched. The V gene's germline CDR1 is SGHVS and CDR2 FQNEAQ. In DNA form, the CDR3 reads TGTGCCAGCAGCTCCCGCCTACTAGCGGGGAGTATAGAGACCCAGTACTTC. Protein: CASSSRLLAGSIETQYF.

This sequence joins TRBV6-6 and TRBJ2-3; 9 nucleotides match TRBD2. Germline trimming cut 0 bases from V and 2 bases from J; bases unmatched to any gene: 9. The CDR3 contains 18 residues. Per germline, CDR1 MNHNY and CDR2 SVGAGI (reference sequence). CDR3 loop: CASSYSNMAGGPTDTQYF. CDR3 sequence (DNA): TGTGCCAGCAGTTACTCGAATATGGCGGGGGGGCCCACAGATACGCAGTATTTT.

As to this clonotype: A much larger clone is a single base away; this may be a read error. The chain uses TRBV12-3 or TRBV12-4 and TRBJ2-3; tentatively, D is TRBD1 (5 bases). CDR3 length: 14 amino acids. CDR3 residues: CASSFLDSTYTQYF. The CDR3 DNA reads TGTGCCAGCAGTTTCCTAGACAGCACATATACGCAGTATTTT.

The chain joins TRBV4-3 to TRBJ2-1, with D perhaps assigned TRBD1 or TRBD2 (5 bases each). Germline V lookup: CDR1 LGHNA, CDR2 YSLEER. The CDR3 covers 13 residues. With 0 bases removed from V and 7 bases from J, the gap between germline ends came to 7 bases. CDR3 nucleotides: TGCGCCAGCAGCCAAGATGGGGGTAATGAGCAGTTCTTC. It codes for CASSQDGGNEQFF.

The genes are TRBV25-1 and TRBJ1-3; D perhaps matches TRBD1 (5 bases). The CDR3 runs 15 residues. Trimming removed 1 base from V and 0 bases from J, with 7 bases in between. Germline V lookup: CDR1 MGHDK, CDR2 SYGVNS. CDR3 residues: CASSESGYSGNTIYF. CDR3 nucleotide sequence: TGTGCCAGCAGTGAATCAGGGTACTCTGGAAACACCATATATTTT.

The rearrangement links TRBV7-9 to TRBJ2-7; 9 bases agree with TRBD1. The CDR3 extends over 15 amino acids. Unmatched junction bases numbered 5, after V lost 2 bases and J lost 3 bases. CDR1 and CDR2 from the germline V gene are SEHNR and FQNEAQ (reference sequence). The CDR3 spells CASSLPGQGDYEQYF. CDR3 sequence (DNA): TGTGCCAGCAGCTTACCGGGACAGGGCGACTACGAGCAGTACTTC.

V gene TRBV7-8 combines with J gene TRBJ1-3; D is unresolved. The CDR3 consists of 16 residues. The ends were cut back, 5 bases at V and 7 bases at J, with 21 bases in the middle. The germline gives CDR1 SGHVS, CDR2 FQNEAQ. DNA for the CDR3: TGTGCCAGCAGCCCCGACACTCAATATCGCGGGAACACCATATATTTT. Its translation: CASSPDTQYRGNTIYF.

The rearrangement joins TRBV12-3 or TRBV12-4 to TRBJ1-5, with D unclear. The CDR3 is made up of 12 amino acids. Deletions cut 6 bases from V and 6 bases from J, with 9 bases between. In DNA, the CDR3 is TGTGCCAGCAGCCTAGCGACTCAGCCCCAGCATTTT. Translation gives CASSLATQPQHF.

This clonotype has just a few counts. V and J are TRBV4-3 and TRBJ2-3; TRBD2 agrees at 7 bases. This CDR3 has 16 residues. The trim removed 4 bases at V and 4 bases at J, leaving 11 bases unmatched. Germline V gene data show CDR1 as LGHNA and CDR2 as YSLEER. CDR3 protein: CASSLKQSGEADTQYF. CDR3 in DNA: TGCGCCAGCAGCCTCAAGCAAAGCGGGGAAGCAGATACGCAGTATTTT.